A single sample gave rise to the 10 T cell receptor beta chains below, sequenced in a study of Ad26.COV2.S vaccination and SARS-CoV-2 variants. Sample treatment: some 20 received Ad26.COV2.S at low or high dose, single or two shots; about 5 received placebo; per-sample allocation not given. Sampling occurred on day 63 after the first vaccine or placebo injection. The assay was immunoSEQ multiplex PCR, and TCRdb's table has in-frame clones only and misses some. The sample shows around 300,000 clones, 85% to 90% of them seen only once. Sequenced material: peripheral blood, taken in a trial of Ad26.COV2.S vaccine versus placebo. These receptors all come from a person between 18 and 65 years old who received the Ad26.COV2.S COVID-19 vaccine or a placebo.

The V call is TRBV9, the J call TRBJ2-6; D unresolved. Per the germline V gene, CDR1 is SGDLS and CDR2 is YYNGEE. V dropped 1 base and J dropped 4 bases, with 9 bases sitting between them. The CDR3 loop spans 15 amino acids. In DNA form, the CDR3 reads TGTGCCAGCAGCGTATACGGGTCCGGGGCCAACGTCCTGACTTTC. It is translated as CASSVYGSGANVLTF.

The genes are TRBV12-5 and TRBJ2-7, with 10 nucleotides matching TRBD1. The CDR3 is made up of 15 amino acids. V lost 0 bases to trimming and J lost 5 bases; unmatched junction nucleotides: 4. Germline assignment: CDR1 LGHNT and CDR2 FRNRAP. The CDR3 spells CASGLVRQGADEQYF. CDR3 coding DNA: TGTGCTAGTGGTTTGGTAAGACAGGGGGCCGACGAGCAGTACTTC.

J is TRBJ1-1 and V is TRBV11-2, with a weak D call TRBD1 (5 bases). The length of the CDR3 is 13 residues. CDR1 and CDR2 (germline): SGHAT, FQNNGV. The V gene lost 3 bases and the J gene lost 4 bases, with 9 bases spanning the gap. The CDR3 nucleotides are TGTGCCAGCAGCTTCGAGGGGAGCACTGAAGCTTTCTTT. It specifies CASSFEGSTEAFF.

This chain links TRBV7-2 with TRBJ2-1; 10 bases agree with TRBD2. V lost 2 bases to trimming and J lost 1 base; unmatched junction nucleotides: 2. This CDR3 comprises 16 residues. Germline assignment: CDR1 SGHTA and CDR2 FQGNSA. CDR3 sequence reads: CASSLRAGGSYNEQFF. The DNA for the CDR3 is TGTGCCAGCAGCTTAAGAGCGGGGGGGTCCTACAATGAGCAGTTCTTC.

This clone came up a few times. This chain joins TRBV11-1 and TRBJ1-1; unclear D gene. The CDR3 covers 15 residues. Germline assignment: CDR1 SGHAT and CDR2 FQDESV (reference sequence). Deletions cut 8 bases from V and 1 base from J, with 17 bases between. In nucleotides, the CDR3 is TGTGCCAGCGCCGACACGTTCGAAGGGAACACTGAAGCTTTCTTT. This translates into CASADTFEGNTEAFF.

V is TRBV19 and J is TRBJ1-1; TRBD1 aligns across 12 bases. This CDR3 has 24 residues. V lost 5 bases, J lost 1 base, and 29 bases stayed unmatched. The germline gives CDR1 LNHDA, CDR2 SQIVND (reference sequence). Here the CDR3 DNA reads TGTGCCAGTAGTCGAGAGGGGTTTTGGGACAGGGGGCTAAGATACTACCTCCGGAACACTGAAGCTTTCTTT. Translating it yields CASSREGFWDRGLRYYLRNTEAFF. The full variable domain, in which reference TRBV19 and TRBJ1-1 provide the parts outside the CDR3, is DGGITQSPKYLFRKEGQNVTLSCEQNLNHDAMYWYRQDPGQGLRLIYYSQIVNDFQKGDIAEGYSVSREKKESFPLTVTSAQKNPTAFYLCASSREGFWDRGLRYYLRNTEAFFGQGTRLTVV.

V and J are TRBV7-2 and TRBJ1-5, with D perhaps matching TRBD1 (5 bases). There are 15 residues in the CDR3. Germline V lookup: CDR1 SGHTA, CDR2 FQGNSA. Trimming left V 5 bases short and J 3 bases short, with 14 bases between. The CDR3 nucleotides read TGTGCCAGCAGCCCCAACGGGGGATTCAATCAGCCCCAGCATTTT. Amino acid sequence: CASSPNGGFNQPQHF.

The rearrangement uses TRBV7-9 and TRBJ2-5, with 13 bases fitting TRBD2. Germline assignment: CDR1 SEHNR and CDR2 FQNEAQ (reference sequence). The CDR3 loop spans 17 amino acids. Losses at the gene ends were 5 bases for V and 2 bases for J; bases not matched to a gene: 8. The CDR3, as DNA: TGTGCCAGCAGCCCGGGACTAGCGGGGCTCCTTCAAGAGACCCAGTACTTC. Its translation: CASSPGLAGLLQETQYF. Full variable domain (remainder filled in from reference TRBV7-9 and TRBJ2-5): DTGVSQNPRHKITKRGQNVTFRCDPISEHNRLYWYRQTLGQGPEFLTYFQNEAQLEKSRLLSDRFSAERPKGSFSTLEIQRTEQGDSAMYLCASSPGLAGLLQETQYFGPGTRLLVL.

The chain has TRBV5-1 and TRBJ2-2, with 8 bases lining up with TRBD1. This CDR3 contains 16 residues. Germline CDR1 SGHRS, CDR2 YFSETQ. The V gene end was trimmed by 3 bases and the J gene end by 3 bases; junction bases not matched to a gene: 7. This chain's CDR3 is CASSWQGAGDTGELFF. The CDR3 coding sequence is TGCGCCAGCAGCTGGCAGGGGGCTGGGGACACCGGGGAGCTGTTTTTT. The entire variable domain, with the rest obtained from reference TRBV5-1 and TRBJ2-2, is as follows: KAGVTQTPRYLIKTRGQQVTLSCSPISGHRSVSWYQQTPGQGLQFLFEYFSETQRNKGNFPGRFSGRQFSNSRSEMNVSTLELGDSALYLCASSWQGAGDTGELFFGEGSRLTVL.

This chain joins TRBV27 and TRBJ2-3; D not resolved. CDR3 size: 13 residues. Germline lookup yields CDR1 MNHEY and CDR2 SMNVEV (reference sequence). The V and J ends lost 2 bases and 3 bases respectively, with 6 bases between them. In nucleotides, the CDR3 is TGTGCCAGCAGTTTAGATGGGACAGATACGCAGTATTTT. This sequence encodes CASSLDGTDTQYF.